One sample yielded the 14 T cell receptor beta chains listed below, sequenced in a study of T-cell memory formation after mild COVID-19. TCRdb used MiXCR to reprocess the 5' RACE reads, holding one entry per CDR3 protein. The table has about 340,000 distinct CDR3 sequences, approximately 15% seen once. The sample comprised PBMCs or a T cell subset sorted from them (not recorded which). The receptors here all came from a man aged 18 to 35 who had mild COVID-19 (a few samples of this study predate the infection). Cell type and time point are not known.

This clonotype was seen at least ten times. The chain couples TRBV12-3 or TRBV12-4 to TRBJ2-3; 8 bases align to TRBD2. The J segment lost 3 bases and the V segment lost 6 bases, leaving 2 bases of the junction unmatched. The CDR3 covers 13 residues. The CDR3 DNA sequence: TGTGCCAGCAGCTCTAGCGGGACAGATACGCAGTATTTT. Its translation is CASSSSGTDTQYF.

This clonotype occurred a few times. The chain has TRBV28 and TRBJ1-1; D ambiguous. Germline V gives CDR1 MDHEN, CDR2 SYDVKM. V was clipped by 3 bases and J by 4 bases, with 15 bases between them. There are 15 residues in the CDR3. The CDR3 region has the DNA TGTGCCAGCAGTTTCGGGTACGGGCTCGGCACTGAAGCTTTCTTT. Translation: CASSFGYGLGTEAFF. The full variable domain, in which reference TRBV28 and TRBJ1-1 provide the parts outside the CDR3, is DVKVTQSSRYLVKRTGEKVFLECVQDMDHENMFWYRQDPGLGLRLIYFSYDVKMKEKGDIPEGYSVSREKKERFSLILESASTNQTSMYLCASSFGYGLGTEAFFGQGTRLTVV.

Many counts were recorded for this clonotype. The V gene is TRBV29-1, the J gene TRBJ1-1; 7 bases are shared with TRBD1. The junction had 11 bases not matched to a gene; V was cut back by 4 bases and J by 12 bases. The CDR3 has 12 amino acids. Germline V gene sequence: CDR1 SQVTM, CDR2 ANQGSEA. Here the CDR3 DNA reads TGCAGCGTTGTGCTCACAGGGGTACTTCCTTTCTTT. Protein product: CSVVLTGVLPFF.

A few counts support this clonotype. This chain connects TRBV7-9 to TRBJ1-2, with 7 bases fitting TRBD1. Germline assignment: CDR1 SEHNR and CDR2 FQNEAQ (reference sequence). J lost 5 bases, V lost 4 bases, and 13 bases had no gene match. CDR3 length: 16 amino acids. CDR3 coding DNA: TGTGCCAGCAGCTCCCCCCTTCGACAGGGCTGGTATGGCTACACCTTC. It specifies CASSSPLRQGWYGYTF.

This clonotype was recorded at least ten times. The rearrangement links TRBV7-2 to TRBJ1-1; D remains ambiguous. V lost 2 bases and J 4 bases, leaving 2 bases between the germline ends. Germline values: CDR1 SGHTA, CDR2 FQGNSA. The CDR3 covers 11 residues. This CDR3 reads CASSLLTEAFF. Written as DNA, the CDR3 is TGTGCCAGCAGCTTACTCACTGAAGCTTTCTTT.

This sequence joins TRBV10-3 and TRBJ1-2, with D tentatively TRBD1 (5 bases). Germline V gives CDR1 ENHRY, CDR2 SYGVKD. The CDR3 is 13 amino acids. V lost 11 bases to trimming and J lost 4 bases, with 17 bases between them. CDR3 DNA sequence: TGTGCCCTCCAAGGGGAGGCAAGCTATGGCTACACCTTC. Residues: CALQGEASYGYTF.

The V call is TRBV7-3, the J call TRBJ1-2; 12 bases fit TRBD1. CDR1 and CDR2 from the germline V gene are SGHTA and FQGTGA. Trimming removed 8 bases from V and 8 bases from J; junction bases left unmatched: 9. CDR3 length: 14 residues. The CDR3 region has the DNA TGTGCCAGCGGAATGGGACAGGGGGCATTAGGCTACACCTTC. This encodes CASGMGQGALGYTF.

The J gene is TRBJ1-2, the V gene TRBV29-1; D not resolved. CDR3 length: 12 amino acids. V lost 4 bases, J lost 5 bases, and 11 bases lay in between. Germline V gene data show CDR1 as SQVTM and CDR2 as ANQGSEA. In nucleotides, the CDR3 is TGCAGCGTTGGGACCCCAGGATATGGCTACACCTTC. Amino acid sequence: CSVGTPGYGYTF.

This rearrangement joins TRBV7-2 to TRBJ1-3; unclear D gene. V was cut by 1 base and J by 4 bases, with 14 bases left in between. This CDR3 is 16 amino acids long. Germline assignment: CDR1 SGHTA and CDR2 FQGNSA. CDR3 in amino acids: CASSLVGSPWGNTIYF. The CDR3 region has the DNA TGTGCCAGCAGCTTAGTTGGCTCCCCTTGGGGAAACACCATATATTTT.

The gene calls are TRBV7-9 and TRBJ1-5; D gene unclear. Looked up from germline, CDR1 is SEHNR and CDR2 is FQNEAQ (reference sequence). V was trimmed by 1 base and J by 7 bases, leaving 11 bases between them. The CDR3 has 14 amino acids. CDR3 sequence (DNA): TGTGCCAGCAGCTTAGGAGGAGGAGAACAGCCCCAGCATTTT. It yields the protein CASSLGGGEQPQHF.

This clonotype turned up a few times. This CDR3 is CASSYSMAGWAMPQHF. The CDR3 coding sequence is TGTGCCAGCAGTTACTCGATGGCAGGGTGGGCTATGCCCCAGCATTTT. This rearrangement joins TRBV6-2 or TRBV6-3 to TRBJ1-5; D might be TRBD1 (5 bases). CDR1 and CDR2 (germline): MNHEY, SVGEGT. The CDR3 runs to 16 residues. V gave up 0 bases and J gave up 9 bases, with 18 bases separating them.

This clonotype has a handful of counts. The V gene is TRBV5-1, the J gene TRBJ2-3; 8 nucleotides match TRBD1. The J segment lost 4 bases and the V segment lost 2 bases, leaving 6 bases of the junction unmatched. Germline CDR1 SGHRS, CDR2 YFSETQ. CDR3 size: 15 residues. The chain's CDR3 is CASSFPGQGADTQYF. CDR3 nucleotide sequence: TGCGCCAGCAGCTTCCCAGGACAGGGAGCAGATACGCAGTATTTT.

The chain combines TRBV11-2 with TRBJ2-5; TRBD2 matches at 8 bases. The trim removed 3 bases at V and 1 base at J, leaving 13 bases unmatched. The CDR3 has 18 amino acids. Germline V gene sequence: CDR1 SGHAT, CDR2 FQNNGV. The CDR3 loop is CASSFRPNTGTSQETQYF. Written as DNA, the CDR3 is TGTGCCAGCAGCTTTAGACCAAACACCGGGACTAGCCAAGAGACCCAGTACTTC.

The table lists this clonotype with a few counts. The V and J genes are TRBV20-1 and TRBJ1-1; D is unclear. V was cut by 0 bases and J by 6 bases, with 11 bases left in between. The germline gives CDR1 DFQATT, CDR2 SNEGSKA (reference sequence). The CDR3 has 13 residues. The CDR3 nucleotides are TGCAGTGCTAGAGAACCCGACAATTCTGAAGCTTTCTTT. This translates into CSAREPDNSEAFF.